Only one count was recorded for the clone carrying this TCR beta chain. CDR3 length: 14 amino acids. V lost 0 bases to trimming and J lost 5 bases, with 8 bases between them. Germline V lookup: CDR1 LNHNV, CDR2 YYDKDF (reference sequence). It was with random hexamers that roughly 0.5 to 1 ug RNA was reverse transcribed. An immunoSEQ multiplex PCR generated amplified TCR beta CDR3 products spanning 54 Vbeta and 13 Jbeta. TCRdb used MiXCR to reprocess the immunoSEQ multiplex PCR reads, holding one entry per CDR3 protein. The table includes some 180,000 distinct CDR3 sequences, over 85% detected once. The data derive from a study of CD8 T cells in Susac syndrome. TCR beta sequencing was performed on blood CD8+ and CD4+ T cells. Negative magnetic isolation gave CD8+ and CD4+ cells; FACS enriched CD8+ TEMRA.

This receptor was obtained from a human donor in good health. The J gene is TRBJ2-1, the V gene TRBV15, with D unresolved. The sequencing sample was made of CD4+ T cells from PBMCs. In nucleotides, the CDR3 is TGTGCCACCAGCAGAGATGTAGACGACAATGAGCAGTTCTTC. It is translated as CATSRDVDDNEQFF.